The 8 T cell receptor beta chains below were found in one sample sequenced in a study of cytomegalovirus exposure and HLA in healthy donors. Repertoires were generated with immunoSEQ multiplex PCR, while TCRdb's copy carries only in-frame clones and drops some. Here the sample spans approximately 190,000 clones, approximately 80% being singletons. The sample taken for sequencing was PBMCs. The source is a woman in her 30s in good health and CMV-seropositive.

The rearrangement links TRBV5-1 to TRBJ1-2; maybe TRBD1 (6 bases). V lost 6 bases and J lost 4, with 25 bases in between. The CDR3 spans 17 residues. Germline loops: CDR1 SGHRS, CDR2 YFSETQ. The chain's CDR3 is CASTISPIQGPIYGYTF. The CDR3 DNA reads TGCGCCAGCACCATAAGTCCAATACAGGGCCCCATCTATGGCTACACCTTC.

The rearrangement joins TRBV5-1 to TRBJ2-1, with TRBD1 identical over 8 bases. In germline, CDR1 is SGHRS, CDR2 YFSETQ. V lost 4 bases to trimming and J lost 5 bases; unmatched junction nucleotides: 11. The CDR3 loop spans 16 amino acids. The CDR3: CASSNLGQGADNEQFF. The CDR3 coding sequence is TGCGCCAGCAGCAACCTCGGACAGGGCGCGGACAATGAGCAGTTCTTC.

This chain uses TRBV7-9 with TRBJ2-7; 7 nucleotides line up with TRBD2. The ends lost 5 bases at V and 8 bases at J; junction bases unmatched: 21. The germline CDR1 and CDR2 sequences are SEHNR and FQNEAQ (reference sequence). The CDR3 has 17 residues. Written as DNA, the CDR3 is TGTGCCAGCAGCCTCGGGTTGAGGGGAGGGACTACTACGAAGCAGTACTTC. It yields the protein CASSLGLRGGTTTKQYF. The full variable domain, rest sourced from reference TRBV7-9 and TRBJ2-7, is DTGVSQNPRHKITKRGQNVTFRCDPISEHNRLYWYRQTLGQGPEFLTYFQNEAQLEKSRLLSDRFSAERPKGSFSTLEIQRTEQGDSAMYLCASSLGLRGGTTTKQYFGPGTRLTVT.

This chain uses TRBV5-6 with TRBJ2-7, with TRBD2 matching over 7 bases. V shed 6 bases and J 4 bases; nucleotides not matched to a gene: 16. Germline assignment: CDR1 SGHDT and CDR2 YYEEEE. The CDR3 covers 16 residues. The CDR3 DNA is TGTGCCAGCACCATTTCGAGGGGCGGGAGAGGGTACGAGCAGTACTTC. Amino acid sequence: CASTISRGGRGYEQYF.

Here the CDR3 DNA reads TGCAGCGCGGGACAGCGGGAGGGAAACAATGAGCAGTTCTTC. Translation: CSAGQREGNNEQFF. The chain is built from TRBV29-1 and TRBJ2-1; 10 bases fit TRBD2. CDR3 length: 14 amino acids. From germline, CDR1 is SQVTM and CDR2 ANQGSEA. V gave up 7 bases and J gave up 5 bases; unmatched junction bases: 8.

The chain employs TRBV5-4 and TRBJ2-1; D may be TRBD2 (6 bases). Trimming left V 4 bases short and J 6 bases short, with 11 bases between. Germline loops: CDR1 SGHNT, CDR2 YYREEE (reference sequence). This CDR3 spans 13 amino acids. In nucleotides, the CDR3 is TGTGCCAGCAGCGGGGGAGGACGCAATGAGCAGTTCTTC. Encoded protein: CASSGGGRNEQFF. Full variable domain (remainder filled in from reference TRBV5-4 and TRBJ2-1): ETGVTQSPTHLIKTRGQQVTLRCSSQSGHNTVSWYQQALGQGPQFIFQYYREEENGRGNFPPRFSGLQFPNYSSELNVNALELDDSALYLCASSGGGRNEQFFGPGTRLTVL.

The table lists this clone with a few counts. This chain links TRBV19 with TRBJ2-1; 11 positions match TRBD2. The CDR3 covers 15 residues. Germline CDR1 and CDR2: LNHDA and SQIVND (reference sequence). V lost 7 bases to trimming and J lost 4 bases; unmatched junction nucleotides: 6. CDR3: CASTSGTSGYNEQFF. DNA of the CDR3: TGTGCCAGTACCTCCGGGACTAGCGGATACAATGAGCAGTTCTTC.

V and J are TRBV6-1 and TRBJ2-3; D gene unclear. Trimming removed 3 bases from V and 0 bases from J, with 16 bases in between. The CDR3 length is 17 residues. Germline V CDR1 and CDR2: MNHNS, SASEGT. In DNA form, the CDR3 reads TGTGCCAGCAGTGATTTTAATATGCTAGTAAGCACAGATACGCAGTATTTT. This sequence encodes CASSDFNMLVSTDTQYF.